One sample yielded the 29 T cell receptor beta chains listed below, sequenced in a study of control samples from healthy donors and cancer patients. Data came from immunoSEQ multiplex PCR; TCRdb stores just in-frame clones and leaves some out. The sample contains 100,000 to 150,000 clones, approximately 92% of which appear only once. Sequencing was performed on PBMCs. The receptors were gathered from a man aged 80 or over with head and neck cancer.

The rearrangement uses TRBV7-8 and TRBJ1-2; TRBD1 matches 10 bases. Germline V gene sequence: CDR1 SGHVS, CDR2 FQNEAQ. This CDR3 is built from 15 residues. J gave up 2 bases and V 9 bases, and 9 bases lay outside the gene matches. As DNA, the CDR3 is TGTGCCAGTTCAAGGGGGACAGGGGTAAACTATGGCTACACCTTC. Translated, it gives CASSRGTGVNYGYTF. The whole variable domain, filled in from reference TRBV7-8 and TRBJ1-2, reads GAGVSQSPRYKVAKRGQDVALRCDPISGHVSLFWYQQALGQGPEFLTYFQNEAQLDKSGLPSDRFFAERPEGSVSTLKIQRTQQEDSAVYLCASSRGTGVNYGYTFGSGTRLTVV.

V and J are TRBV19 and TRBJ1-5, with unresolved D. Per the germline V gene, CDR1 is LNHDA and CDR2 is SQIVND (reference sequence). This CDR3 is 12 amino acids long. The V end lost 5 bases, the J end lost 6 bases, and 8 bases lay between the germline ends. The CDR3 loop reads CASSSGIQPQHF. In DNA, the CDR3 is TGTGCCAGTAGTTCTGGGATTCAGCCCCAGCATTTT.

The sample holds one count of this clone. The V call is TRBV7-2, the J call TRBJ2-2; TRBD2 matches at 10 bases. The CDR3 runs 15 residues. Unmatched junction bases numbered 5, after V lost 5 bases and J lost 5 bases. Germline lookup yields CDR1 SGHTA and CDR2 FQGNSA. The CDR3, as DNA: TGTGCCAGCAGCCAGAGCGGGAGGGATACCGGGGAGCTGTTTTTT. It codes for CASSQSGRDTGELFF.

In its sample, this clone was seen once. The chain employs TRBV6-4 and TRBJ2-5; D might be TRBD1 (6 bases). The V and J ends lost 4 bases and 2 bases respectively, with 8 bases between them. CDR1 MRHNA and CDR2 SNTAGT come from the germline V gene. This CDR3 is built from 13 residues. The CDR3 sequence is CASSGTAQETQYF. In nucleotides, the CDR3 is TGTGCCAGCAGTGGGACAGCACAAGAGACCCAGTACTTC.

The rearrangement links TRBV11-2 to TRBJ2-5, with 13 bases lining up with TRBD2. Germline V gene lookup returns CDR1 SGHAT and CDR2 FQNNGV. Trimming removed 3 bases from V and 5 bases from J; junction bases left unmatched: 12. The CDR3 is 18 amino acids. The CDR3 reads CASSFELAGGRGSETQYF. CDR3 coding DNA: TGTGCCAGCAGCTTTGAACTAGCGGGGGGGCGTGGGTCTGAGACCCAGTACTTC.

The gene calls are TRBV19 and TRBJ1-1, with D possibly being TRBD1 (6 bases). This CDR3 has 19 residues. Germline CDR1 LNHDA, CDR2 SQIVND (reference sequence). With 3 bases removed from V and 1 base from J, the gap between germline ends came to 24 bases. For the CDR3, the DNA is TGTGCCAGTAGTATTGGTTGGTTGCTAAGGAGGACAGCGAACACTGAAGCTTTCTTT. Translated: CASSIGWLLRRTANTEAFF.

The V call is TRBV2, the J call TRBJ2-5, with D tentatively TRBD1 (6 bases). CDR1 is SNHLY, CDR2 FYNNEI, per germline. Trimming took 9 bases from V and 3 from J, leaving 14 bases between them. The CDR3 consists of 13 residues. Here the CDR3 DNA reads TGTGCCAGAGGGGGTTTCCGCAAAGAGACCCAGTACTTC. Residues: CARGGFRKETQYF.

This sequence joins TRBV9 and TRBJ2-6; D is unresolved. The CDR3 loop spans 15 amino acids. The V end was cut by 4 bases, the J end by 2 bases, with 10 bases between. The germline CDR1 and CDR2 sequences are SGDLS and YYNGEE. CDR3 in DNA: TGTGCCAGCAGCTTCTCGTGGGCTGGGGCCAACGTCCTGACTTTC. As protein: CASSFSWAGANVLTF.

The chain recombines TRBV5-1 with TRBJ1-1; the match to TRBD1 covers 9 bases. Trimming at V came to 5 bases and at J to 6 bases, leaving 11 bases not matched to a gene. CDR1 and CDR2 (germline): SGHRS, YFSETQ. The CDR3 loop spans 15 amino acids. This CDR3 is CASSSNRGRKPEAFF. The CDR3 nucleotides are TGCGCCAGCAGTTCCAACAGGGGGCGGAAACCTGAAGCTTTCTTT.

V gene TRBV10-3 combines with J gene TRBJ1-2; D gene unclear. Germline V gene sequence: CDR1 ENHRY, CDR2 SYGVKD. This CDR3 is built from 13 residues. The V and J ends lost 4 bases and 1 base respectively, with 7 bases between them. For the CDR3, the DNA is TGTGCCATCAGTGGTCAAATTAACTATGGCTACACCTTC. As protein: CAISGQINYGYTF.

V and J are TRBV19 and TRBJ2-3; 7 bases are shared with TRBD1. Unmatched junction bases numbered 13, after V lost 8 bases and J lost 2 bases. Germline V gene data show CDR1 as LNHDA and CDR2 as SQIVND (reference sequence). CDR3 size: 16 residues. As DNA, the CDR3 is TGTGCCAGTTCTCCCGGGGACAGAAGATACACAGATACGCAGTATTTT. It yields the protein CASSPGDRRYTDTQYF.

A single count supports this clone. V and J are TRBV11-3 and TRBJ2-5; TRBD1 matches 12 bases. Germline-derived CDR1 and CDR2 are SGHNT and YENEEA. The J segment lost 5 bases and the V segment lost 5 bases, leaving 6 bases of the junction unmatched. The CDR3 consists of 15 residues. The CDR3 nucleotides are TGTGCCAGCAGCCTTTCCGGGACAGGGGGCGAGACCCAGTACTTC. Encoded protein: CASSLSGTGGETQYF.

The chain carries TRBV11-2 and TRBJ2-1; D unclear. The V and J ends lost 0 bases and 3 bases respectively, with 9 bases between them. This CDR3 region has 15 residues. CDR1 and CDR2 from the germline V gene are SGHAT and FQNNGV. The CDR3, as DNA: TGTGCCAGCAGCTTAGATGTTCGAAGCTACAATGAGCAGTTCTTC. Translating it yields CASSLDVRSYNEQFF. The full variable domain, rest sourced from reference TRBV11-2 and TRBJ2-1, is EAGVAQSPRYKIIEKRQSVAFWCNPISGHATLYWYQQILGQGPKLLIQFQNNGVVDDSQLPKDRFSAERLKGVDSTLKIQPAKLEDSAVYLCASSLDVRSYNEQFFGPGTRLTVL.

This chain connects TRBV7-2 to TRBJ2-5, with 10 bases that match TRBD2. The V gene's germline CDR1 is SGHTA and CDR2 FQGNSA. CDR3 size: 17 residues. After removal of 4 bases from V and 4 bases from J, the junction contained 12 bases not matched to a gene. CDR3 sequence (DNA): TGTGCCAGCAGCTGGGCAATGGGCCTAGCGGGGGCAGAGACCCAGTACTTC. Translated: CASSWAMGLAGAETQYF.

The rearrangement links TRBV10-3 to TRBJ1-2, with a tentative D call TRBD1 (5 bases). The CDR3 consists of 17 residues. The germline CDR1 and CDR2 sequences are ENHRY and SYGVKD. V lost 7 bases to trimming and J lost 4 bases, with 25 bases between them. The CDR3 loop is CAITRPKSLGRGYGYTF. The CDR3 coding sequence is TGTGCCATCACCCGCCCAAAATCGTTGGGGCGAGGCTATGGCTACACCTTC.

The V and J genes are TRBV7-6 and TRBJ2-1, with D perhaps TRBD1 or TRBD2 (6 bases each). Germline V gene data show CDR1 as SGHVS and CDR2 as FNYEAQ. The CDR3 is made up of 15 amino acids. Trimming cost V 10 bases and J 2 bases, with 18 bases left between them. CDR3 loop: CATTPKGEAYNEQFF. CDR3 DNA sequence: TGTGCCACCACCCCCAAGGGGGAGGCCTACAATGAGCAGTTCTTC.

The chain couples TRBV5-1 to TRBJ1-2; weak D call: TRBD1 (5 bases). The CDR3 has 13 amino acids. Germline CDR1 is SGHRS and CDR2 is YFSETQ. V gave up 4 bases and J gave up 8 bases, with 15 bases separating them. This chain's CDR3 is CASSPAGPGGYTF. The CDR3, as DNA: TGCGCCAGCAGCCCCGCAGGGCCGGGGGGCTACACCTTC.

V and J are TRBV7-2 and TRBJ1-4, with TRBD1 identical over 7 bases. Germline-derived CDR1 and CDR2 are SGHTA and FQGNSA. The CDR3 length is 13 residues. The trim removed 0 bases at V and 8 bases at J, leaving 0 bases unmatched. The CDR3 bases are TGTGCCAGCAGCTTAGCGGGACAGGAAAAACTGTTTTTT. As protein: CASSLAGQEKLFF.

The chain combines TRBV7-9 with TRBJ2-5; perhaps TRBD1 as D (6 bases). V lost 3 bases and J lost 1, with 15 bases in between. CDR3 length equals 16 residues. Germline V gene sequence: CDR1 SEHNR, CDR2 FQNEAQ (reference sequence). CDR3 nucleotide sequence: TGTGCCAGCAGCTTCCTGACAGGAGCCTCCCAAGAGACCCAGTACTTC. This encodes CASSFLTGASQETQYF.

This clone was observed a single time. The chain links TRBV6-1 to TRBJ1-5; D unclear. Germline CDR1 and CDR2: MNHNS and SASEGT. V was shortened by 4 bases and J by 1 base, with 11 bases between the two germline ends. The length of the CDR3 is 15 residues. The CDR3 loop is CASSVWSGSNQPQHF. CDR3 DNA: TGTGCCAGCAGTGTGTGGAGCGGGAGCAATCAGCCCCAGCATTTT.

DNA for the CDR3: TGCGCCAGCAGCCCCCAAGGACAGGGCGGAAACACTGAAGCTTTCTTT. The encoded protein is CASSPQGQGGNTEAFF. The chain carries TRBV5-1 and TRBJ1-1; 8 nucleotides match TRBD1. Germline CDR1 and CDR2: SGHRS and YFSETQ. Trimming removed 4 bases from V and 2 bases from J; junction bases left unmatched: 10. This CDR3 has 16 residues. The whole variable domain, remainder taken from reference TRBV5-1 and TRBJ1-1, is KAGVTQTPRYLIKTRGQQVTLSCSPISGHRSVSWYQQTPGQGLQFLFEYFSETQRNKGNFPGRFSGRQFSNSRSEMNVSTLELGDSALYLCASSPQGQGGNTEAFFGQGTRLTVV.

CDR3 sequence reads: CASSSRRDTEAFF. In DNA form, the CDR3 reads TGTGCCAGCAGCTCACGCAGGGACACTGAAGCTTTCTTT. This chain links TRBV7-2 with TRBJ1-1; TRBD1 might be the D (5 bases). Germline loops: CDR1 SGHTA, CDR2 FQGNSA. Trimming shortened V by 4 bases and J by 3 bases, and 9 bases separated the two germline ends. The CDR3 spans 13 residues.

DNA of the CDR3: TGTGCCAGCAGTTCCCGGGGGGCTGTCTGGGAGCAGTTCTTC. Its protein is CASSSRGAVWEQFF. This chain uses TRBV2 with TRBJ2-1; tentative D call: TRBD2 (7 bases). The V gene's germline CDR1 is SNHLY and CDR2 FYNNEI. The CDR3 totals 14 residues. The V gene lost 5 bases and the J gene lost 10 bases, with 18 bases spanning the gap.

The CDR3 DNA reads TGCAGTGCTAGTCCCCGGACACGAACAAACACCTTC. Its translation is CSASPRTRTNTF. This chain connects TRBV20-1 to TRBJ1-2, with D possibly being TRBD1 (5 bases). V was pared by 3 bases and J by 12 bases, with 17 bases between. Germline-derived CDR1 and CDR2 are DFQATT and SNEGSKA (reference sequence). The CDR3 totals 12 residues.

This rearrangement joins TRBV10-3 to TRBJ2-7, with 7 bases matching TRBD1. The CDR3 runs 13 residues. Trimming removed 4 bases from V and 6 bases from J; junction bases left unmatched: 6. Germline assignment: CDR1 ENHRY and CDR2 SYGVKD. The CDR3 protein is CAISGQGSPEQYF. The DNA of the CDR3 is TGTGCCATCAGTGGACAGGGCTCCCCCGAGCAGTACTTC.

The chain has TRBV7-9 and TRBJ2-1; 7 bases are a match to TRBD1. This CDR3 region has 12 residues. V shed 6 bases and J 9 bases; nucleotides not matched to a gene: 5. Per germline, CDR1 SEHNR and CDR2 FQNEAQ (reference sequence). This CDR3 reads CASRVQGFEQFF. The CDR3 coding sequence is TGTGCCAGCAGAGTACAGGGGTTTGAGCAGTTCTTC. Combining the CDR3 with reference TRBV7-9 and TRBJ2-1 gives the whole variable domain DTGVSQNPRHKITKRGQNVTFRCDPISEHNRLYWYRQTLGQGPEFLTYFQNEAQLEKSRLLSDRFSAERPKGSFSTLEIQRTEQGDSAMYLCASRVQGFEQFFGPGTRLTVL.

This chain links TRBV3-1 (or the pseudogene TRBV3-2) with TRBJ1-3, with D unresolved. CDR3 size: 17 residues. V dropped 4 bases and J dropped 0 bases, with 16 bases sitting between them. Germline V gene lookup returns CDR1 LGHDT and CDR2 YNNKEL (reference sequence). This CDR3 reads CASSPYSEAYSGNTIYF. CDR3 in DNA: TGTGCCAGCAGCCCTTACTCCGAGGCGTACTCTGGAAACACCATATATTTT.

The chain employs TRBV6-5 and TRBJ2-1, with 9 bases lining up with TRBD2. This CDR3 spans 14 amino acids. CDR1 MNHEY and CDR2 SVGAGI come from the germline V gene. Trimming at V came to 1 base and at J to 7 bases, leaving 2 bases not matched to a gene. The CDR3 bases are TGTGCCAGCAGTTACTTGCGGGGGGGAAATGAGCAGTTCTTC. Translating gives CASSYLRGGNEQFF.

The rearrangement links TRBV2 to TRBJ1-1; D remains ambiguous. The CDR3 has 13 residues. The V gene's germline CDR1 is SNHLY and CDR2 FYNNEI. V lost 7 bases and J lost 4, with 13 bases in between. Here the CDR3 reads CASTMRMGTEAFF. Here the CDR3 DNA reads TGTGCCAGCACAATGCGGATGGGCACTGAAGCTTTCTTT.